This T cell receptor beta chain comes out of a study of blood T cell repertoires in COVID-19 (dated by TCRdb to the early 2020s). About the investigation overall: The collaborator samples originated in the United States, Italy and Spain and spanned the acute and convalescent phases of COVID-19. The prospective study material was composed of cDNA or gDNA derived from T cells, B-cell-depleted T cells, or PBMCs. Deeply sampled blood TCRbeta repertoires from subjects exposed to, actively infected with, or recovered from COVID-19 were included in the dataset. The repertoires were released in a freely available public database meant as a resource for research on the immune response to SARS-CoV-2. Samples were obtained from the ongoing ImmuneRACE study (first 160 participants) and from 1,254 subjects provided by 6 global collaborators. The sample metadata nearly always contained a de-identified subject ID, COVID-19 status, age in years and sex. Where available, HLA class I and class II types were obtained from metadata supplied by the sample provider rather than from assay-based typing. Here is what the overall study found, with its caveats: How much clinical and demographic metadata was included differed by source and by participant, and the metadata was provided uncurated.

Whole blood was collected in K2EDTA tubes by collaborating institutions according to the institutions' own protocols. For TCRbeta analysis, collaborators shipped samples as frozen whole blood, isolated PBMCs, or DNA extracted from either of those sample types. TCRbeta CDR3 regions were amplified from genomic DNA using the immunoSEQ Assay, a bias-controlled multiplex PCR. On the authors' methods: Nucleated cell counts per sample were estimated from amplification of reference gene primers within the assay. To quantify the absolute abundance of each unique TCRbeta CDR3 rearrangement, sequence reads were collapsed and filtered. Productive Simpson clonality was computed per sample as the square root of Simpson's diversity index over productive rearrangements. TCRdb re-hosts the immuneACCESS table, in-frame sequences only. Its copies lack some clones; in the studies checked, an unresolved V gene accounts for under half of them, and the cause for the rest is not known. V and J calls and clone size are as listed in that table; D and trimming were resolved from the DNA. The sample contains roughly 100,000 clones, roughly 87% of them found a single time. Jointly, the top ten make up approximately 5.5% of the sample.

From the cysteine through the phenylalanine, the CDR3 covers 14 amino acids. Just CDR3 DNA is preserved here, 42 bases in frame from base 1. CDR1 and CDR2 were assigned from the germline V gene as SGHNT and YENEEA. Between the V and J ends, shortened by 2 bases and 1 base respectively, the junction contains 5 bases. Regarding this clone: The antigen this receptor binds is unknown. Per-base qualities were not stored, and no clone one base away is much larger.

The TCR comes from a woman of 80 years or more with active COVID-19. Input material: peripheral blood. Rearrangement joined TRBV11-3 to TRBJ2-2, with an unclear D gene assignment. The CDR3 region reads CASSLLGNTGELFF. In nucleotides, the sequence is TGTGCCAGCAGCTTACTAGGGAACACCGGGGAGCTGTTTTTT.